The clone carrying this T cell receptor (beta chain) was recorded a few times. These data come from a study of blood T cell repertoires in COVID-19. Study in general: Both acute and convalescent COVID-19 samples were obtained from the United States, Italy and Spain. T cells, B-cell-depleted T cells, or PBMCs provided the cDNA or gDNA that served as material.

Authors' analysis steps: Amplified reference gene primers provided the basis for estimating nucleated cell counts. TCRdb's table, derived via immunoSEQ multiplex PCR, lists solely in-frame clones and lacks some. Clone size and V and J calls were adopted from that table, with D and trimming inferred from the DNA. The sample includes tens of thousands of clones, less than 95% seen only once; the top ten take under 0.65%. Trimming took 3 bases from V and 0 from J, leaving 15 bases between them. This CDR3 contains 16 residues. The germline V gene has CDR1 DFQATT and CDR2 SNEGSKA (reference sequence). Sequences were obtained from peripheral blood. The chain links TRBV20-1 to TRBJ2-1; D is perhaps TRBD2 (6 bases). The source is a man aged 50-59 years with COVID-19, enrolled during active disease. CDR3 sequence reads: CSASSAGTPSYNEQFF. For the CDR3, the DNA is TGCAGTGCTAGTTCGGCGGGAACTCCCTCCTACAATGAGCAGTTCTTC.